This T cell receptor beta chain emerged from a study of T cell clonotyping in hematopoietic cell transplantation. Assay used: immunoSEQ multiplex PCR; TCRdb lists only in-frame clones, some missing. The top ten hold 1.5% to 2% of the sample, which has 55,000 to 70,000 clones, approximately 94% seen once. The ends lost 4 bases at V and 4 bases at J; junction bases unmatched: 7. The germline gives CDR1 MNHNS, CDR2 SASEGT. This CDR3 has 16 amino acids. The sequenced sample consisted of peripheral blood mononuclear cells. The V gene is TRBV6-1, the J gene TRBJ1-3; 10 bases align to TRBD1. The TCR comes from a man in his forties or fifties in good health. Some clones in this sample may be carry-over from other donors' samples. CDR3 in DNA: TGTGCCAGCAGTGTAACCGGGACAGGGGTCGGAAACACCATATATTTT. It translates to CASSVTGTGVGNTIYF.